This entry lists 22 T cell receptor beta chains sequenced from one sample in a study of blood T cell repertoires in COVID-19. The method was immunoSEQ multiplex PCR; TCRdb's version includes in-frame clones alone and lacks a portion of them. The sample lists under 250,000 clones, 85% seen once, with just under 6.5% in the top ten. Sequenced input: peripheral blood. These receptors came from a woman aged 60 to 75 with active or convalescent COVID-19.

The V gene is TRBV5-1, the J gene TRBJ1-2; D possibly corresponds to TRBD1 (5 bases). The germline V gene encodes CDR1 SGHRS and CDR2 YFSETQ. Trimming left V 0 bases short and J 6 bases short, with 9 bases between. This CDR3 has 13 amino acids. The CDR3 region is CASSLEGGDGYTF. CDR3 DNA: TGCGCCAGCAGCTTGGAGGGAGGGGATGGCTACACCTTC. Complete variable domain (other parts from reference TRBV5-1 and TRBJ1-2): KAGVTQTPRYLIKTRGQQVTLSCSPISGHRSVSWYQQTPGQGLQFLFEYFSETQRNKGNFPGRFSGRQFSNSRSEMNVSTLELGDSALYLCASSLEGGDGYTFGSGTRLTVV.

The chain recombines TRBV28 with TRBJ2-3; TRBD2 matches 11 bases. Germline lookup yields CDR1 MDHEN and CDR2 SYDVKM. J was trimmed by 0 bases and V by 5 bases; bases with no gene match: 7. This CDR3 region has 17 residues. CDR3 residues: CASSPSIAGGSTDTQYF. The CDR3 nucleotides are TGTGCCAGCAGTCCCAGTATAGCGGGGGGGAGCACAGATACGCAGTATTTT.

J is TRBJ1-5 and V is TRBV6-5; TRBD1 is a possible D gene (5 bases). Germline V gene lookup returns CDR1 MNHEY and CDR2 SVGAGI. The length of the CDR3 is 15 residues. Trimming shortened V by 4 bases and J by 4 bases, and 14 bases separated the two germline ends. CDR3 bases: TGTGCCAGCAGTTGGGACTCATCCTCGAATCAGCCCCAGCATTTT. This gives the protein CASSWDSSSNQPQHF.

This rearrangement joins TRBV25-1 to TRBJ1-2, with D possibly matching TRBD1 (5 bases). The V gene lost 6 bases and the J gene lost 5 bases, with 19 bases spanning the gap. This CDR3 is 15 amino acids long. Germline-derived CDR1 and CDR2 are MGHDK and SYGVNS. This CDR3 is CASSPSRGEAYGYTF. In nucleotides, the CDR3 is TGTGCCAGCAGCCCCTCTCGGGGGGAAGCGTATGGCTACACCTTC.

In its sample, this clone was seen a few times. The rearrangement uses TRBV5-1 and TRBJ1-6; 8 bases align to TRBD1. CDR3 length: 16 amino acids. With 4 bases clipped from V and 7 bases from J, the junction kept 10 bases outside the gene matches. CDR1 is SGHRS and CDR2 is YFSETQ in the germline V gene. DNA for the CDR3: TGCGCCAGCAGCCTCGCAGGGGGCCAGCCCAATTCACCCCTCCACTTT. It translates to CASSLAGGQPNSPLHF.

In the case of this clone: A read error may produce the germline difference seen at one junction end. The chain uses TRBV19 and TRBJ1-1; D gene uncertain. Germline CDR1 is LNHDA and CDR2 is SQIVND (reference sequence). The CDR3 covers 13 residues. The CDR3 DNA sequence: TGTGCCAGTAGAATAGGGCGGCTCACTGAAGCTTTCTTT. Protein: CASRIGRLTEAFF.

The rearrangement links TRBV27 to TRBJ2-7; D is possibly TRBD2 (5 bases). The CDR3 extends over 14 amino acids. The germline V and J ends were trimmed by 6 bases and 6 bases, with 18 bases remaining between them. Germline CDR1 and CDR2: MNHEY and SMNVEV (reference sequence). As DNA, the CDR3 is TGTGCCAGCAGCCCCGGGGTGGTCCCGAGCGAGCAGTACGTC. This translates into CASSPGVVPSEQYV.

This clone came up once. The V call is TRBV11-3, the J call TRBJ2-2; D is undetermined. Germline values: CDR1 SGHNT, CDR2 YENEEA. The CDR3 covers 15 residues. V was pared by 1 base and J by 0 bases, with 6 bases between. The CDR3 coding sequence is TGTGCCAGCAGCTTAGGAGTTGCGAACACCGGGGAGCTGTTTTTT. This gives the protein CASSLGVANTGELFF.

V is TRBV7-8 and J is TRBJ2-3; possible D gene TRBD2, 6 bases. The ends were cut back, 1 base at V and 4 bases at J, with 9 bases in the middle. Germline CDR1 is SGHVS and CDR2 is FQNEAQ. This CDR3 spans 14 amino acids. CDR3 region: CASSLELAADTQYF. CDR3 coding DNA: TGTGCCAGCAGCTTAGAACTAGCAGCAGATACGCAGTATTTT.

The CDR3 sequence: CSVDFAGDTQYF. The CDR3 DNA sequence: TGCAGCGTTGACTTCGCGGGAGATACGCAGTATTTT. The chain combines TRBV29-1 with TRBJ2-3, with D possibly being TRBD2 (5 bases). Trimming took 3 bases from V and 5 from J, leaving 9 bases between them. This CDR3 has 12 amino acids. CDR1 SQVTM and CDR2 ANQGSEA come from the germline V gene.

This clone was found a few times. CDR3 DNA: TGTGCCAGCAGCTTTATCAACAACTCGGGCGAGCAGTACTTC. Protein sequence: CASSFINNSGEQYF. The chain has TRBV11-2 and TRBJ2-7, with no clear D. The CDR3 totals 14 residues. Per the germline V gene, CDR1 is SGHAT and CDR2 is FQNNGV. Trimming removed 3 bases from V and 6 bases from J, with 15 bases in between.

The genes are TRBV16 and TRBJ1-1; the match to TRBD1 covers 12 bases. Looked up from germline, CDR1 is KGHSY and CDR2 is FQNENV. J was trimmed by 8 bases and V by 4 bases; bases with no gene match: 11. CDR3 length: 16 amino acids. The chain's CDR3 is CASSLSGTGGIGEAFF. The CDR3 coding sequence is TGTGCCAGCAGCCTCTCCGGGACAGGGGGCATTGGGGAAGCTTTCTTT.

The chain carries TRBV2 and TRBJ2-1; TRBD2 matches at 7 bases. This CDR3 has 13 amino acids. The V gene end was trimmed by 3 bases and the J gene end by 8 bases; junction bases not matched to a gene: 4. The germline V gene encodes CDR1 SNHLY and CDR2 FYNNEI. The DNA of the CDR3 is TGTGCCAGCAGTGAGCGACTAGCTTATGAGCAGTTCTTC. Protein: CASSERLAYEQFF.

The V call is TRBV6-1, the J call TRBJ2-1; perhaps TRBD1 as D (6 bases). This CDR3 spans 14 amino acids. Trimming left V 3 bases short and J 4 bases short, with 10 bases between. Germline CDR1 reads MNHNS; CDR2 reads SASEGT. CDR3: CASSDRGAYNEQFF. The CDR3 nucleotides read TGTGCCAGCAGTGACAGGGGCGCTTACAATGAGCAGTTCTTC.

V usage is TRBV5-1 and J usage is TRBJ2-3; D call uncertain. Trimming took 0 bases from V and 2 from J, leaving 10 bases between them. CDR3 length equals 15 residues. Looked up from germline, CDR1 is SGHRS and CDR2 is YFSETQ. The CDR3 coding sequence is TGCGCCAGCAGCTTGGTCGACTCTAACACAGATACGCAGTATTTT. Translation: CASSLVDSNTDTQYF.

This clone appeared once. The chain carries TRBV7-8 and TRBJ1-1, with D maybe TRBD1 (6 bases). This CDR3 is 15 amino acids long. Trimming took 6 bases from V and 0 from J, leaving 14 bases between them. The germline gives CDR1 SGHVS, CDR2 FQNEAQ. The CDR3 nucleotides read TGTGCCAGCAGACCAGGGGCCGGATTGAACACTGAAGCTTTCTTT. It yields the protein CASRPGAGLNTEAFF.

The rearrangement joins TRBV6-6 to TRBJ2-1; the D gene is possibly TRBD2 (5 bases). Germline V gives CDR1 MNHNY, CDR2 SVGAGI (reference sequence). CDR3 length: 14 residues. V was trimmed by 10 bases and J by 4 bases, leaving 17 bases between them. This chain's CDR3 is CAIKSGLAYNEQFF. The CDR3 DNA reads TGTGCCATCAAAAGCGGATTAGCATACAATGAGCAGTTCTTC.

The J gene is TRBJ1-1, the V gene TRBV2; D possibly corresponds to TRBD1 (6 bases). Germline lookup yields CDR1 SNHLY and CDR2 FYNNEI. Trimming shortened V by 0 bases and J by 10 bases, and 15 bases separated the two germline ends. The CDR3 length is 14 residues. CDR3 sequence reads: CASSEATQGHAAFF. The CDR3 coding sequence is TGTGCCAGCAGTGAAGCCACACAGGGACACGCAGCTTTCTTT. The full variable domain, completed using reference TRBV2 and TRBJ1-1, is EPEVTQTPSHQVTQMGQEVILRCVPISNHLYFYWYRQILGQKVEFLVSFYNNEISEKSEIFDDQFSVERPDGSNFTLKIRSTKLEDSAMYFCASSEATQGHAAFFGQGTRLTVV.

Note on this clone: At one end, the junction sequence differs from germline, possibly due to a read error. The chain is built from TRBV7-9 and TRBJ2-5; TRBD2 agrees at 10 bases. Germline CDR1 and CDR2: SEHNR and FQNEAQ (reference sequence). The CDR3 runs 13 residues. The CDR3 region is CASTAAGGPRWNF. Written as DNA, the CDR3 is TGTGCCAGCACGGCAGCGGGGGGGCCCAGGTGGAACTTC.

The chain uses TRBV3-1 (or the pseudogene TRBV3-2) and TRBJ2-5; D is possibly TRBD1 (5 bases). CDR1 and CDR2 from the germline V gene are LGHDT and YNNKEL (reference sequence). This CDR3 region has 13 residues. V was trimmed by 4 bases and J by 2 bases, leaving 8 bases between them. CDR3 loop: CASSRRGQETQYF. As DNA, the CDR3 is TGTGCCAGCAGCCGTAGGGGTCAAGAGACCCAGTACTTC.

The chain recombines TRBV5-1 with TRBJ2-1; a weak D match, TRBD2 (6 bases). V was clipped by 5 bases and J by 5 bases, with 17 bases between them. There are 15 residues in the CDR3. CDR1 SGHRS and CDR2 YFSETQ come from the germline V gene. The CDR3 reads CASRKTGERNNEQFF. The DNA for the CDR3 is TGCGCCAGCAGAAAAACGGGAGAAAGGAACAATGAGCAGTTCTTC.

The V and J genes are TRBV4-2 and TRBJ2-3; tentatively, D is TRBD2 (6 bases). The CDR3 loop spans 19 amino acids. V lost 0 bases and J lost 5, with 24 bases in between. CDR1 is LGHNA, CDR2 YNFKEQ, per germline. The CDR3 region is CASSQEEDSVPSEKDTQYF. CDR3 DNA: TGTGCCAGCAGCCAAGAAGAGGATTCCGTGCCTAGCGAGAAAGATACGCAGTATTTT.